The 6 T cell receptor beta chains reported below all come from one sample, sequenced in a study of CD8 T cells in ankylosing spondylitis. These receptors have no known antigen. TCRdb passed the 5' RACE reads through MiXCR, listing each CDR3 protein once. The table shows approximately 300,000 distinct CDR3 sequences, with 6.5% to 10% occurring only once. Whole-study findings and limits: Blood of patients with ankylosing spondylitis appeared to be characterized by a TCR beta motif of several highly homologous variants.

Sample: blood, either unsorted or a sorted T cell fraction (not recorded which). These TCRs come from a male donor with ankylosing spondylitis.

In this sample, this clonotype turned up many times. The chain couples TRBV20-1 to TRBJ2-3; D gene unclear. Germline CDR1 DFQATT, CDR2 SNEGSKA (reference sequence). Trimming removed 1 base from V and 4 bases from J, with 9 bases in between. This CDR3 comprises 13 residues. The CDR3 nucleotides read TGCAGTGCTAGAGGAGTCTGGTCAGATACGCAGTATTTT. This translates into CSARGVWSDTQYF.

The genes are TRBV29-1 and TRBJ2-6; D may be TRBD1 (5 bases). The germline V gene has CDR1 SQVTM and CDR2 ANQGSEA. Trimming removed 1 base from V and 3 bases from J, with 19 bases in between. The CDR3 runs to 18 residues. The CDR3 reads CSVEVWAGPSGGANVLTF. The CDR3 DNA follows: TGCAGCGTTGAAGTTTGGGCAGGGCCCTCCGGTGGGGCCAACGTCCTGACTTTC.

This clonotype was seen a few times. The chain is built from TRBV7-2 and TRBJ1-3; TRBD1 might be the D (5 bases). The germline gives CDR1 SGHTA, CDR2 FQGNSA. The CDR3 extends over 15 amino acids. V shed 5 bases and J shed 0 bases, with 11 bases lying between them. CDR3 bases: TGTGCCAGCAGCCCGGGACGTCCCTCTGGAAACACCATATATTTT. Its protein is CASSPGRPSGNTIYF.

The rearrangement uses TRBV20-1 and TRBJ1-6; D is undetermined. Trimming left V 4 bases short and J 4 bases short, with 11 bases between. This CDR3 is 14 amino acids long. Germline V gene sequence: CDR1 DFQATT, CDR2 SNEGSKA (reference sequence). CDR3 region: CSATDPLYNSPLHF. In DNA form, the CDR3 reads TGCAGTGCTACCGATCCGCTGTATAATTCACCCCTCCACTTT.

Many counts were recorded for this clonotype. The gene calls are TRBV11-3 and TRBJ1-2, with D possibly being TRBD1 (5 bases). V was trimmed by 4 bases and J by 4 bases, leaving 13 bases between them. Germline CDR1 SGHNT, CDR2 YENEEA. This CDR3 has 14 amino acids. The CDR3 loop is CASSSQGSLYGYTF. CDR3 bases: TGTGCCAGCAGCTCGCAGGGATCACTCTATGGCTACACCTTC.

There are many counts of this clonotype. The chain links TRBV6-1 to TRBJ2-1; possibly TRBD1 for D (6 bases). CDR3 length: 15 amino acids. The germline V gene encodes CDR1 MNHNS and CDR2 SASEGT. Trimming cost V 7 bases and J 1 base, with 14 bases left between them. The CDR3 is CASISQGSSYNEQFF. The CDR3 DNA is TGTGCCAGCATAAGTCAGGGGTCGTCCTACAATGAGCAGTTCTTC.